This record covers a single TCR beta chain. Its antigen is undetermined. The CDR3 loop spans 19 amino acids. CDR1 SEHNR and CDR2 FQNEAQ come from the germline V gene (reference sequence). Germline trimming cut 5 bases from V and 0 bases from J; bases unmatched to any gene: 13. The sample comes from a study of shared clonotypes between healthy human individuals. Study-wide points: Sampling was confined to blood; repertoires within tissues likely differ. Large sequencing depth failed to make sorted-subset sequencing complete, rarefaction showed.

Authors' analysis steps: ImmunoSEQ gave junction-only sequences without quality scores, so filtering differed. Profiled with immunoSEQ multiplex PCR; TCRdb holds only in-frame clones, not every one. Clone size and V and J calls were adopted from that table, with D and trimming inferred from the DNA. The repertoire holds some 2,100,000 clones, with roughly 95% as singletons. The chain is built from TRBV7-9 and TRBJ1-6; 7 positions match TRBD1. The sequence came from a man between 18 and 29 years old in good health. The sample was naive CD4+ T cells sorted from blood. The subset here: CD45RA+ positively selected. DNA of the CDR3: TGTGCCAGCAGCATTGAGGACAGGTCCCTCTCCTCCTATAATTCACCCCTCCACTTT. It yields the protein CASSIEDRSLSSYNSPLHF.